The 27 T cell receptor beta chains in this list originate from one sample, sequenced in a study of beta chain features in type 1 diabetes. All of the isolated RNA was reverse transcribed, so expressed TCRB transcripts were sequenced. Data came from immunoSEQ multiplex PCR; TCRdb stores just in-frame clones and leaves some out. In the table there are hundreds of thousands of clones, around 13% of which are singletons. Sequencing was performed on central memory CD4+ T cells from blood. These TCRs come from a man aged 25-45 years in good health.

The table lists this clone with a few counts. CDR3 in DNA: TGTGCCTGGACGGGGACAGGGGTTAGGACAGATACGCAGTATTTT. Its translation: CAWTGTGVRTDTQYF. The chain links TRBV30 to TRBJ2-3, with 10 nucleotides matching TRBD1. CDR3 length: 15 amino acids. Germline V gene data show CDR1 as GTSNPN and CDR2 as SVGIG (reference sequence). V lost 4 bases, J lost 3 bases, and 7 bases stayed unmatched.

The chain links TRBV19 to TRBJ2-2; TRBD2 agrees at 8 bases. Germline values: CDR1 LNHDA, CDR2 SQIVND (reference sequence). This CDR3 spans 15 amino acids. With 4 bases clipped from V and 7 bases from J, the junction kept 8 bases outside the gene matches. The CDR3 is CASSTPGLVIGELFF. The DNA for the CDR3 is TGTGCCAGTAGTACTCCGGGACTAGTAATCGGGGAGCTGTTTTTT.

This clone has more than one count but fewer than ten. V is TRBV27 and J is TRBJ2-5; no firm D call. Germline V gene data show CDR1 as MNHEY and CDR2 as SMNVEV (reference sequence). The CDR3 runs 14 residues. V was cut by 4 bases and J by 5 bases, with 14 bases left in between. CDR3 in amino acids: CASSSTPPPETQYF. The DNA for the CDR3 is TGTGCCAGCAGTTCCACGCCGCCCCCCGAGACCCAGTACTTC.

V gene TRBV7-2 combines with J gene TRBJ2-7; 12 positions match TRBD2. CDR1 and CDR2 from the germline V gene are SGHTA and FQGNSA. The ends lost 5 bases at V and 2 bases at J; junction bases unmatched: 4. CDR3 length: 15 residues. Written as DNA, the CDR3 is TGTGCCAGCAGCCCCCGACTAGCGGGAGCCTACGAGCAGTACGTC. Its protein is CASSPRLAGAYEQYV.

This clone was counted only a few times. The V gene is TRBV4-3, the J gene TRBJ1-2; 9 nucleotides line up with TRBD1. J was trimmed by 11 bases and V by 3 bases; bases with no gene match: 16. Germline assignment: CDR1 LGHNA and CDR2 YSLEER. The CDR3 consists of 16 residues. The CDR3 loop is CASSHTGTGRSSGYTF. The DNA for the CDR3 is TGCGCCAGCAGCCACACAGGGACAGGGCGGAGTAGTGGGTACACCTTC.

This clone was detected only a few times. V and J are TRBV19 and TRBJ2-2; tentatively, D is TRBD1 or TRBD2 (6 bases each). The germline V gene has CDR1 LNHDA and CDR2 SQIVND (reference sequence). This CDR3 region has 15 residues. V lost 6 bases and J 2 bases, leaving 13 bases between the germline ends. Written as DNA, the CDR3 is TGTGCCAGTAGAAAGGGGGGCCCCAACACCGGGGAGCTGTTTTTT. This gives the protein CASRKGGPNTGELFF.

The gene calls are TRBV6-6 and TRBJ1-1, with D perhaps TRBD1 (5 bases). V lost 4 bases and J 7 bases, leaving 16 bases between the germline ends. Germline values: CDR1 MNHNY, CDR2 SVGAGI (reference sequence). The CDR3 loop spans 14 amino acids. The CDR3 nucleotides read TGTGCCAGCAGTTGGGAGAGGACACTCCGTGAAGCTTTCTTT. Encoded protein: CASSWERTLREAFF.

This clone was seen more than once but under ten times. The genes are TRBV7-2 and TRBJ2-4; a weak D match, TRBD2 (5 bases). Germline V gene sequence: CDR1 SGHTA, CDR2 FQGNSA. The CDR3 is 18 amino acids. Trimming shortened V by 1 base and J by 7 bases, and 23 bases separated the two germline ends. This CDR3 is CASSLEDRSTRRANIQYF. Here the CDR3 DNA reads TGTGCCAGCAGCTTAGAGGATAGGTCCACTAGAAGGGCGAACATTCAGTACTTC.

The chain uses TRBV2 and TRBJ2-5; TRBD1 matches 8 bases. J gave up 4 bases and V 8 bases, and 6 bases lay outside the gene matches. The CDR3 extends over 13 amino acids. In germline, CDR1 is SNHLY, CDR2 FYNNEI. In DNA form, the CDR3 reads TGTGCCAGCGGTCCGACAGGGGCAGAGACCCAGTACTTC. Its protein product is CASGPTGAETQYF.

The table lists this clone with a few counts. V is TRBV7-2 and J is TRBJ2-1; no clear D gene. Germline V CDR1 and CDR2: SGHTA, FQGNSA. This CDR3 has 13 amino acids. Trimming took off 2 bases at V and 7 bases at J, with 9 bases between the two ends. The CDR3 bases are TGTGCCAGCAGCTTACGTCCGATAAATGAGCAGTTCTTC. It specifies CASSLRPINEQFF.

This clone was counted a few times. The chain joins TRBV5-6 to TRBJ1-5; D gene uncertain. Germline CDR1 SGHDT, CDR2 YYEEEE. The CDR3 has 15 amino acids. With 0 bases removed from V and 5 bases from J, the gap between germline ends came to 12 bases. CDR3 sequence reads: CASSLGAPPHQPQHF. The CDR3 DNA follows: TGTGCCAGCAGCTTGGGAGCCCCGCCCCATCAGCCCCAGCATTTT.

The chain employs TRBV25-1 and TRBJ1-1; no definite D call. The germline V gene encodes CDR1 MGHDK and CDR2 SYGVNS. The CDR3 has 15 residues. Between the trimmed V and J ends, which lost 5 bases and 1 base, there was a span of 14 bases. The CDR3 region has the DNA TGTGCCAGCAGTCCGGCCGAAAGGCCGAACACTGAAGCTTTCTTT. This sequence encodes CASSPAERPNTEAFF.

The rearrangement joins TRBV7-6 to TRBJ2-1; 8 nucleotides line up with TRBD2. CDR1 SGHVS and CDR2 FNYEAQ come from the germline V gene. CDR3 length: 13 amino acids. V was clipped by 5 bases and J by 10 bases; unmatched bases: 7. CDR3 nucleotide sequence: TGTGCCAGCAGCCCCCGGGGGGGAGGCGAGCAGTTCTTC. As protein: CASSPRGGGEQFF.

The rearrangement joins TRBV6-5 to TRBJ2-7; D is unclear. The ends were cut back, 5 bases at V and 8 bases at J, with 10 bases in the middle. CDR3 length equals 11 residues. Germline CDR1 is MNHEY and CDR2 is SVGAGI. CDR3 protein: CASSQNKQQYF. CDR3 DNA sequence: TGTGCCAGCAGTCAAAACAAGCAGCAGTACTTC.

This clone was observed at least ten times. The CDR3 nucleotides are TGTGCCAGCGGGACAGGGGATGGCTACACCTTC. Encoded protein: CASGTGDGYTF. The rearrangement links TRBV2 to TRBJ1-2, with 10 nucleotides matching TRBD1. V lost 8 bases to trimming and J lost 6 bases; unmatched junction nucleotides: 0. This CDR3 comprises 11 residues. The germline CDR1 and CDR2 sequences are SNHLY and FYNNEI. The variable domain in full, completed from reference TRBV2 and TRBJ1-2, reads EPEVTQTPSHQVTQMGQEVILRCVPISNHLYFYWYRQILGQKVEFLVSFYNNEISEKSEIFDDQFSVERPDGSNFTLKIRSTKLEDSAMYFCASGTGDGYTFGSGTRLTVV.

Points on this clone: The same CDR3 also results from other DNA sequences found in this sample. V and J are TRBV6-1 and TRBJ1-5, with unresolved D. Germline V lookup: CDR1 MNHNS, CDR2 SASEGT. CDR3 length: 13 amino acids. V gave up 2 bases and J gave up 5 bases, with 7 bases separating them. The CDR3 DNA is TGTGCCAGCAGTGAAAGTTCGGATCAGCCCCAGCATTTT. Protein: CASSESSDQPQHF.

This clone was seen only a few times. The chain has TRBV5-1 and TRBJ2-7, with D maybe TRBD2 (6 bases). Germline CDR1 is SGHRS and CDR2 is YFSETQ. The V end lost 0 bases, the J end lost 3 bases, and 13 bases lay between the germline ends. The length of the CDR3 is 15 residues. The CDR3 DNA sequence: TGCGCCAGCAGCTTGGTAAGGGGAGGAAACTACGAGCAGTACTTC. Amino acids: CASSLVRGGNYEQYF.

This clone was picked up a small number of times. The rearrangement uses TRBV2 and TRBJ1-2, with D unresolved. The CDR3 length is 12 residues. Trimming removed 7 bases from V and 5 bases from J, with 11 bases in between. The V gene's germline CDR1 is SNHLY and CDR2 FYNNEI. The CDR3 DNA reads TGTGCCAGCACTCGACCCGTATATGGCTACACCTTC. Protein sequence: CASTRPVYGYTF.

This clone has a count of ten or more. The chain uses TRBV7-9 and TRBJ1-1, with 8 nucleotides matching TRBD1. Germline trimming cut 5 bases from V and 7 bases from J; bases unmatched to any gene: 12. CDR1 and CDR2 (germline): SEHNR, FQNEAQ (reference sequence). This CDR3 is 15 amino acids long. The CDR3 region has the DNA TGTGCCAGCAGCGTAGGGGGACAGGACGATTTTGAAGCTTTCTTT. It encodes CASSVGGQDDFEAFF.

The chain uses TRBV6-6 and TRBJ2-7; D is unclear. The CDR3 is 12 amino acids. The germline V gene encodes CDR1 MNHNY and CDR2 SVGAGI (reference sequence). Deletions cut 4 bases from V and 0 bases from J, with 4 bases between. The CDR3 bases are TGTGCCAGCAGTTCGAGCTCCTACGAGCAGTACGTC. As protein: CASSSSSYEQYV.

The rearrangement uses TRBV18 and TRBJ2-1, with 9 positions matching TRBD2. Germline V gene lookup returns CDR1 KGHSH and CDR2 LQKENI. The V gene end was trimmed by 2 bases and the J gene end by 8 bases; junction bases not matched to a gene: 10. This CDR3 spans 16 amino acids. The CDR3 loop reads CASSPEVSGGSDEQFF. The CDR3 DNA reads as TGTGCCAGCTCACCAGAGGTTAGCGGGGGCAGCGATGAGCAGTTCTTC. The whole variable domain, filled in from reference TRBV18 and TRBJ2-1, reads NAGVMQNPRHLVRRRGQEARLRCSPMKGHSHVYWYRQLPEEGLKFMVYLQKENIIDESGMPKERFSAEFPKEGPSILRIQQVVRGDSAAYFCASSPEVSGGSDEQFFGPGTRLTVL.

The rearrangement joins TRBV5-1 to TRBJ2-2; D perhaps matches TRBD1 (7 bases). This CDR3 region has 15 residues. Trimming removed 0 bases at V and 6 bases at J, with 12 bases between. Germline assignment: CDR1 SGHRS and CDR2 YFSETQ. Here the CDR3 reads CASSLVTGEAGELFF. The CDR3 bases are TGCGCCAGCAGCTTGGTAACAGGGGAGGCCGGGGAGCTGTTTTTT.

This clone was counted only a few times. The chain is built from TRBV7-2 and TRBJ2-1, with 9 bases aligning to TRBD2. Germline V gene data show CDR1 as SGHTA and CDR2 as FQGNSA. The V gene end was trimmed by 7 bases and the J gene end by 4 bases; junction bases not matched to a gene: 14. This CDR3 contains 17 residues. CDR3 in DNA: TGTGCCAGCACCCAGACTAGCGGAGCCCGGGCTTACAATGAGCAGTTCTTC. The encoded protein is CASTQTSGARAYNEQFF.

CDR3 DNA: TGTGCCAGCAGCCAAGAATTAGGTACAGGGGTTACCTTC. Its translation: CASSQELGTGVTF. This rearrangement joins TRBV4-2 to TRBJ1-2; 7 nucleotides match TRBD1. V lost 0 bases and J lost 14; bases outside the gene matches: 9. From germline, CDR1 is LGHNA and CDR2 YNFKEQ. The CDR3 covers 13 residues.

V usage is TRBV29-1 and J usage is TRBJ1-2, with no clear D. V lost 4 bases, J lost 8 bases, and 14 bases lay in between. Germline V gives CDR1 SQVTM, CDR2 ANQGSEA. The CDR3 covers 12 residues. The CDR3: CSVGVLPEGYTF. The CDR3 DNA sequence: TGCAGCGTTGGAGTGTTACCGGAAGGCTACACCTTC.

The genes are TRBV15 and TRBJ2-1; D is unclear. Per germline, CDR1 LNHNV and CDR2 YYDKDF (reference sequence). CDR3 length: 14 residues. The V gene lost 7 bases and the J gene lost 6 bases, with 16 bases spanning the gap. The CDR3 loop reads CATTTKRTANEQFF. In DNA form, the CDR3 reads TGTGCCACCACCACAAAACGTACTGCCAATGAGCAGTTCTTC.

This clone was counted a few times. The chain is built from TRBV6-5 and TRBJ1-2, with D tentatively TRBD1 (6 bases). The CDR3 is 15 amino acids. Germline CDR1 MNHEY, CDR2 SVGAGI. Trimming took 2 bases from V and 0 from J, leaving 10 bases between them. The DNA for the CDR3 is TGTGCCAGCAGTTACGGACAGAACGCTAACTATGGCTACACCTTC. This sequence encodes CASSYGQNANYGYTF.